Shown below are 5 T cell receptor beta chains from a single sample sequenced in a study of technical replicates of blood from four donors. The repertoire was sequenced with immunoSEQ multiplex PCR; TCRdb's copy has only in-frame clones and lacks some. Of more than 65,000 clones listed, around 96% were seen once; the top ten hold roughly 0.33%. Sequenced sample: T cells isolated from PBMCs. The source is a human donor in good health.

A single count supports this clone. The genes are TRBV2 and TRBJ2-2; a weak D match, TRBD2 (6 bases). CDR3 size: 15 residues. CDR1 SNHLY and CDR2 FYNNEI come from the germline V gene. V was clipped by 6 bases and J by 3 bases, with 14 bases between them. The CDR3, as DNA: TGTGCCAGCAGCGCGAGACTAGTTGACACCGGGGAGCTGTTTTTT. This encodes CASSARLVDTGELFF.

This clone occurred once. The chain has TRBV7-2 and TRBJ2-2; tentatively, D is TRBD1 (5 bases). In germline, CDR1 is SGHTA, CDR2 FQGNSA. This CDR3 has 14 residues. V lost 2 bases and J lost 4, with 8 bases in between. In DNA, the CDR3 is TGTGCCAGCAGCTTACAGGGCGCCACCGGGGAGCTGTTTTTT. This gives the protein CASSLQGATGELFF.

V gene TRBV4-3 combines with J gene TRBJ1-1; 9 positions match TRBD1. Germline loops: CDR1 LGHNA, CDR2 YSLEER. This CDR3 spans 16 amino acids. V dropped 2 bases and J dropped 2; count of bases not matched to a gene: 6. The CDR3 DNA sequence: TGCGCCAGCAGCCAATTACAGGGGGCAGGTAACACTGAAGCTTTCTTT. As protein: CASSQLQGAGNTEAFF.

The chain employs TRBV20-1 and TRBJ1-1; D not certain. The ends were cut back, 5 bases at V and 7 bases at J, with 11 bases in the middle. In germline, CDR1 is DFQATT, CDR2 SNEGSKA (reference sequence). CDR3 size: 11 residues. CDR3 bases: TGCAGTGCTCACCTTCCCGGTGAAGCTTTCTTT. Protein: CSAHLPGEAFF.

The J gene is TRBJ1-4, the V gene TRBV19; weak D call: TRBD1 (6 bases). The CDR3 spans 15 residues. V lost 5 bases to trimming and J lost 6 bases, with 16 bases between them. Germline V gives CDR1 LNHDA, CDR2 SQIVND (reference sequence). The chain's CDR3 is CASSSRQVIDEKLFF. CDR3 bases: TGTGCCAGTAGTTCACGACAGGTTATAGATGAAAAACTGTTTTTT.